The clone carrying this T cell receptor beta chain is judged medium-sized. As yet, its antigen is unknown. Specified treatment: randomized to nivolumab then ipilimumab (arm A) or the reverse (arm B). The protocol was immunoSEQ multiplex PCR, while the TCRdb copy is restricted to in-frame clones and leaves out a portion. The table includes a few thousand clones, around 40% detected once. The germline CDR1 and CDR2 sequences are SGDLS and YYNGEE. The ends lost 5 bases at V and 4 bases at J; junction bases unmatched: 8. The CDR3 covers 15 residues. The source of the sample is a study of sequential checkpoint blockade in melanoma. Whole-study context: 85 to 95 pretreatment tumor DNA samples were TCRβ immunosequenced.

Study results and limitations: Rising tumor T-cell fraction and clonality meant about 30 times likelier benefit.

The rearrangement joins TRBV9 to TRBJ2-2, with TRBD1 matching over 7 bases. Sample: tumor tissue (inferred from file names), taken from a patient given nivolumab and ipilimumab in sequence. This clonotype was obtained from a human donor with melanoma. CDR3 protein: CASSEKGAGTGELFF. DNA of the CDR3: TGTGCCAGCAGTGAGAAGGGGGCAGGCACCGGGGAGCTGTTTTTT.